This TCR beta chain was recovered during a study of response to subunit inactivated influenza vaccine. Study-level points and caveats: The authors proposed limited new T cell recruitment per seasonal influenza vaccination.

Between the trimmed V and J ends, which lost 1 base and 4 bases, there was a span of 9 bases. The CDR3 covers 14 residues. Germline loops: CDR1 SGHTA, CDR2 FQGNSA. MiXCR, applied by TCRdb to the RT-PCR reads, yields one record per CDR3 protein. The table shows roughly 500,000 distinct CDR3 sequences, with under 30% occurring only once. About this clonotype itself: The target antigen is unknown.

These data are also associated with another study on T cells expressing NK-cell markers. That source adds: The TCR beta cDNA came from 5'RACE template switching with UMIs. HCMV seropositivity marked seven of the eight sequenced donors; one was seronegative. An anti-gamma-delta TCR antibody restricted sorting to alpha-beta TCR T cells in several experiments. Of the CD8+ T cell pool in about 6 donors, roughly 1.0-8% was accounted for by dominant NKG2C+ clonotypes.

The gene calls are TRBV7-2 and TRBJ2-3; D gene ambiguous. The source material was CD4+ T cells sorted from PBMCs, sampled approximately 12 days after vaccination. This TCR derives from a man aged 45-60 years who received an inactivated influenza vaccine. The CDR3 loop reads CASSLGKASDTQYF. In DNA form, the CDR3 reads TGTGCCAGCAGCTTAGGGAAGGCCTCAGATACGCAGTATTTT.